These T cell receptor beta chains were read from a single sample in a study of early T cells in non-severe SARS-CoV-2 infection. A single record per CDR3 protein comes from TCRdb applying MiXCR to the 5' RACE reads. The table shows around 50,000 distinct CDR3 sequences, with around 12% occurring only once. The sequenced sample consisted of whole blood. These receptors were taken from an adult who was a healthcare worker with PCR-confirmed SARS-CoV-2 infection or an uninfected control (not recorded which). The CDR3 runs from the conserved cysteine through the conserved F or W. The order of the fields is J gene, clone size, V gene, CDR3 length, D gene, CDR3 DNA, CDR3 protein. The D gene is left open where the match is weak. Size is omitted from some rows. Given values are once, few, many or a class for expanded clones.

j_gene: TRBJ2-1; abundance: many; v_gene: TRBV28; len: 14; d_gene: NA; CDR3nt: TGTGCCAGTCAGGGGGGGACGGTACTCAATGAGCAGTTCTTC; CDR3aa: CASQGGTVLNEQFF
j_gene: TRBJ2-3; abundance: few; v_gene: TRBV5-4; len: 15; d_gene: NA; CDR3nt: TGTGCCAGCAGCTTTTTTGCGAAGTTGGCAGATACGCAGTATTTT; CDR3aa: CASSFFAKLADTQYF
j_gene: TRBJ2-1; abundance: NA; v_gene: TRBV7-9; len: 12; d_gene: NA; CDR3nt: TGTGCCAGCAGCATCAGGGGCGGTGAGCAGTTCTTC; CDR3aa: CASSIRGGEQFF
j_gene: TRBJ1-2; abundance: few; v_gene: TRBV7-9; len: 12; d_gene: NA; CDR3nt: TGTGCCAGCAGCTTGGGCCTTTATGGCTACACCTTC; CDR3aa: CASSLGLYGYTF
j_gene: TRBJ1-1; abundance: few; v_gene: TRBV5-1; len: 14; d_gene: TRBD1; CDR3nt: TGCGCCAGCAGCTTGATCGGACAGGGTACCGAAGCTTTCTTT; CDR3aa: CASSLIGQGTEAFF
j_gene: TRBJ1-1; abundance: many; v_gene: TRBV29-1; len: 11; d_gene: NA; CDR3nt: TGCAGCGTCGCTCCGGGACACCAAGCTTTCTTT; CDR3aa: CSVAPGHQAFF
j_gene: TRBJ2-2; abundance: many; v_gene: TRBV5-4; len: 15; d_gene: TRBD2; CDR3nt: TGTGCCAGCAGTCGGACTAGCTCCGACACCGGGGAGCTGTTTTTT; CDR3aa: CASSRTSSDTGELFF
j_gene: TRBJ2-2; abundance: many; v_gene: TRBV20-1; len: 13; d_gene: NA; CDR3nt: TGCAGTGCTAACCCCTCGAACACCGGGGAGCTGTTTTTT; CDR3aa: CSANPSNTGELFF
j_gene: TRBJ2-7; abundance: NA; v_gene: TRBV3-1; len: 14; d_gene: NA; CDR3nt: TGTGCCAGCAGCCAAGGGGCTATAACCTACGAGCAGTACTTC; CDR3aa: CASSQGAITYEQYF
j_gene: TRBJ2-7; abundance: few; v_gene: TRBV27; len: 15; d_gene: NA; CDR3nt: TGTGCCAGCAGTCCACTCCCACAGGGAACAGGAGAGCAGTACTTC; CDR3aa: CASSPLPQGTGEQYF
j_gene: TRBJ1-1; abundance: few; v_gene: TRBV5-1; len: 15; d_gene: TRBD1; CDR3nt: TGCGCCAGCAGCGTAGTCGCAACAGGGGGAACTGAAGCTTTCTTT; CDR3aa: CASSVVATGGTEAFF
j_gene: TRBJ2-1; abundance: NA; v_gene: TRBV12-3/TRBV12-4; len: 16; d_gene: NA; CDR3nt: TGTGCCAGCAGTTTGGATCTCGCGACCATGTACAATGAGCAGTTCTTC; CDR3aa: CASSLDLATMYNEQFF
j_gene: TRBJ2-1; abundance: few; v_gene: TRBV7-6; len: 17; d_gene: NA; CDR3nt: TGTGCCAGCAGCCCCCAAGCCGCGGGATTCTCATCGTATGAGCAGTTCTTC; CDR3aa: CASSPQAAGFSSYEQFF
j_gene: TRBJ2-5; abundance: few; v_gene: TRBV7-9; len: 19; d_gene: TRBD2; CDR3nt: TGTGCCAGCAGCCTATCCGGGACTAGCGGGAGAAGGCTCCAAGAGACCCAGTACTTC; CDR3aa: CASSLSGTSGRRLQETQYF
j_gene: TRBJ2-1; abundance: many; v_gene: TRBV5-1; len: 15; d_gene: NA; CDR3nt: TGCGCCAGCAGCCTGCTGGGGGCACAGTACAATGAGCAGTTCTTC; CDR3aa: CASSLLGAQYNEQFF
j_gene: TRBJ2-2; abundance: few; v_gene: TRBV19; len: 16; d_gene: TRBD2; CDR3nt: TGTGCCAGTAGTTCTGGAAGGACTAGTTATCCCGGGGAGCTGTTTTTT; CDR3aa: CASSSGRTSYPGELFF
j_gene: TRBJ2-1; abundance: many; v_gene: TRBV19; len: 14; d_gene: TRBD2; CDR3nt: TGTGCCAGTAGTATGCCAGGACTAGCGGGTGAGCAGTTCTTC; CDR3aa: CASSMPGLAGEQFF
j_gene: TRBJ2-6; abundance: many; v_gene: TRBV28; len: 17; d_gene: NA; CDR3nt: TGTGCCAGCAGGCCAGGAGGGGGTAGCTCTGGGGCCAACGTCCTGACTTTC; CDR3aa: CASRPGGGSSGANVLTF
j_gene: TRBJ2-2; abundance: many; v_gene: TRBV24-1; len: 15; d_gene: NA; CDR3nt: TGTGCCACCAGTGAACACCTACGGAACACCGGGGAGCTGTTTTTT; CDR3aa: CATSEHLRNTGELFF
j_gene: TRBJ1-1; abundance: few; v_gene: TRBV28; len: 11; d_gene: NA; CDR3nt: TGTGCCGGCTCCAACTGGAATGAAGCTTTCTTT; CDR3aa: CAGSNWNEAFF
j_gene: TRBJ1-5; abundance: many; v_gene: TRBV29-1; len: 13; d_gene: NA; CDR3nt: TGCAGCGTTAGCTGGGGCGGCAATCAGCCCCAGCATTTT; CDR3aa: CSVSWGGNQPQHF
j_gene: TRBJ1-5; abundance: many; v_gene: TRBV15; len: 17; d_gene: NA; CDR3nt: TGTGCCACCAGCAGAGATGGGAGGTTGGAAAGCAATCAGCCCCAGCATTTT; CDR3aa: CATSRDGRLESNQPQHF
j_gene: TRBJ2-1; abundance: few; v_gene: TRBV10-3; len: 12; d_gene: TRBD2; CDR3nt: TGTGCCATCAGTGGAGGGACTAGCGGGCAACAATTC; CDR3aa: CAISGGTSGQQF
j_gene: TRBJ1-1; abundance: many; v_gene: TRBV7-2; len: 14; d_gene: NA; CDR3nt: TGTGCCAGCAGCCCCCTTGAAGGGAACACTGAAGCTTTCTTT; CDR3aa: CASSPLEGNTEAFF
j_gene: TRBJ2-7; abundance: many; v_gene: TRBV7-6; len: 15; d_gene: NA; CDR3nt: TGTGCCAGCAGCTTATCCTCGGGAGCCACCTACGAGCAGTACTTC; CDR3aa: CASSLSSGATYEQYF
j_gene: TRBJ2-3; abundance: few; v_gene: TRBV6-1; len: 14; d_gene: TRBD2; CDR3nt: TGTGCCAGCAGGATAGCGGGAGGCACAGATACGCAGTATTTT; CDR3aa: CASRIAGGTDTQYF
j_gene: TRBJ1-1; abundance: few; v_gene: TRBV7-9; len: 16; d_gene: NA; CDR3nt: TGTGCCATCCAGCTTAGTCCGGGACAAATGAACACTGAAGCTTTCTTT; CDR3aa: CAIQLSPGQMNTEAFF
j_gene: TRBJ2-3; abundance: many; v_gene: TRBV20-1; len: 17; d_gene: TRBD1; CDR3nt: TGCAGTGCTAGAGGTTATCGACAGGGTAGGGTAGCAGATACGCAGTATTTT; CDR3aa: CSARGYRQGRVADTQYF
j_gene: TRBJ2-1; abundance: NA; v_gene: TRBV30; len: 14; d_gene: NA; CDR3nt: TGTGCCTGGAGTGGGCGAGGCCAGTACAATGAGCAGTTCTTC; CDR3aa: CAWSGRGQYNEQFF
j_gene: TRBJ1-5; abundance: many; v_gene: TRBV29-1; len: 12; d_gene: NA; CDR3nt: TGCAGTTTCACGTATAGCAATCAGCCCCAGCATTTT; CDR3aa: CSFTYSNQPQHF
j_gene: TRBJ2-3; abundance: NA; v_gene: TRBV10-2; len: 14; d_gene: NA; CDR3nt: TGCGCCAGCAGTGAGACCTACTGGACAGATACGCAGTATTTT; CDR3aa: CASSETYWTDTQYF
j_gene: TRBJ2-1; abundance: many; v_gene: TRBV9; len: 16; d_gene: TRBD2; CDR3nt: TGTGCCAGCAGCGTAGATTCGGGGGGGCCTTGGGATGAGCAGTTCTTC; CDR3aa: CASSVDSGGPWDEQFF
j_gene: TRBJ2-2; abundance: many; v_gene: TRBV19; len: 14; d_gene: TRBD2; CDR3nt: TGTGCCAGTAGTAGACTAGCATTCACCGGGGAGCTGTTTTTT; CDR3aa: CASSRLAFTGELFF
j_gene: TRBJ2-5; abundance: many; v_gene: TRBV7-2; len: 15; d_gene: TRBD1; CDR3nt: TGTGCCAGCAGCCCCGAGGGGGCTCTCCAAGAGACCCAGTACTTC; CDR3aa: CASSPEGALQETQYF
j_gene: TRBJ2-7; abundance: NA; v_gene: TRBV20-1; len: 15; d_gene: TRBD2; CDR3nt: TGCAGTGCTTTCACTAGCGGGAGGGCCGGGTACGAGCAGTACTTC; CDR3aa: CSAFTSGRAGYEQYF
j_gene: TRBJ2-2; abundance: NA; v_gene: TRBV7-6; len: 15; d_gene: TRBD1; CDR3nt: TGTGCCAGCAGCCCGGGACAGGGAGGGACCGGGGAGCTGTTTTTT; CDR3aa: CASSPGQGGTGELFF
j_gene: TRBJ1-1; abundance: few; v_gene: TRBV12-5; len: 12; d_gene: NA; CDR3nt: TGTGCTAGTGGTTTGCCTTATACTGAAGCTTTCTTT; CDR3aa: CASGLPYTEAFF
j_gene: TRBJ2-7; abundance: few; v_gene: TRBV3-1; len: 15; d_gene: NA; CDR3nt: TGTGCCAGCAGCCAAGATCCCAGGAGCTCCTACGAGCAGTACTTC; CDR3aa: CASSQDPRSSYEQYF
j_gene: TRBJ2-1; abundance: NA; v_gene: TRBV9; len: 15; d_gene: NA; CDR3nt: TGTGCCAGCAGCGTAGGCGGCTATCTTACAATCGAGCAGTTCTTC; CDR3aa: CASSVGGYLTIEQFF
j_gene: TRBJ1-6; abundance: NA; v_gene: TRBV6-5; len: 15; d_gene: NA; CDR3nt: TGTGCCAGTACCCGCCGGGGCGGGCTTGGTTCACCCCTCCACTTT; CDR3aa: CASTRRGGLGSPLHF
j_gene: TRBJ1-4; abundance: many; v_gene: TRBV10-3; len: 16; d_gene: NA; CDR3nt: TGTGCCATCAGTGATCCCGGGGCCCCGGCGGACGAAAAACTGTTTTTT; CDR3aa: CAISDPGAPADEKLFF
j_gene: TRBJ1-1; abundance: NA; v_gene: TRBV30; len: 12; d_gene: TRBD1; CDR3nt: TGTGCCTGGAGTCGGGACAGCCGTGGAGCTTTCTTT; CDR3aa: CAWSRDSRGAFF
j_gene: TRBJ2-7; abundance: many; v_gene: TRBV21-1; len: 19; d_gene: NA; CDR3nt: TGTGCCAGCAGCCCCCAAACCGGATCTAAGACTAGCGGGAGATGCGAGCAGTACTTC; CDR3aa: CASSPQTGSKTSGRCEQYF
j_gene: TRBJ2-1; abundance: many; v_gene: TRBV11-2; len: 16; d_gene: TRBD1; CDR3nt: TGTGCCAGCAGCTCTCGGCAGGACAGGGGGAGCAATGAGCAGTTCTTC; CDR3aa: CASSSRQDRGSNEQFF
j_gene: TRBJ2-1; abundance: many; v_gene: TRBV7-3; len: 15; d_gene: TRBD2; CDR3nt: TGTGCCAGCAGTCACTCTAGCGGGGGTAGCAATGAGCAGTTCTTC; CDR3aa: CASSHSSGGSNEQFF
j_gene: TRBJ1-2; abundance: many; v_gene: TRBV20-1; len: 16; d_gene: NA; CDR3nt: TGCAGTGCTATACCCCTGGCTCGAGGTTTTGACTATGGCTACACCTTC; CDR3aa: CSAIPLARGFDYGYTF
j_gene: TRBJ2-5; abundance: many; v_gene: TRBV3-1; len: 14; d_gene: TRBD1; CDR3nt: TGTGCCAGCGAAGGGACAGGGATAGAAGAGACCCAGTACTTC; CDR3aa: CASEGTGIEETQYF
j_gene: TRBJ2-7; abundance: few; v_gene: TRBV2; len: 15; d_gene: TRBD2; CDR3nt: TGTGCCAGCAGTGCAACTAGCGGGGGGGACTACGAGCAGTACTTC; CDR3aa: CASSATSGGDYEQYF
j_gene: TRBJ2-1; abundance: many; v_gene: TRBV29-1; len: 10; d_gene: NA; CDR3nt: TGCAGCGTTTCGATCGATGAGCAGTTCTTC; CDR3aa: CSVSIDEQFF
j_gene: TRBJ2-3; abundance: many; v_gene: TRBV20-1; len: 19; d_gene: TRBD2; CDR3nt: TGCAGTGCTACCAGGACTAGCGGGAGTAAGGTGGTGGGCACAGATACGCAGTATTTT; CDR3aa: CSATRTSGSKVVGTDTQYF
j_gene: TRBJ2-7; abundance: once; v_gene: TRBV5-5; len: 15; d_gene: NA; CDR3nt: TGTGCCAGCAGCTTGGTGGCAGGGGCTATGTACGAGCAGTACTTC; CDR3aa: CASSLVAGAMYEQYF
j_gene: TRBJ2-1; abundance: many; v_gene: TRBV14; len: 13; d_gene: NA; CDR3nt: TGTGCCAGCAGCCAAGATAGTTACAATGAGCAGTTCTTC; CDR3aa: CASSQDSYNEQFF